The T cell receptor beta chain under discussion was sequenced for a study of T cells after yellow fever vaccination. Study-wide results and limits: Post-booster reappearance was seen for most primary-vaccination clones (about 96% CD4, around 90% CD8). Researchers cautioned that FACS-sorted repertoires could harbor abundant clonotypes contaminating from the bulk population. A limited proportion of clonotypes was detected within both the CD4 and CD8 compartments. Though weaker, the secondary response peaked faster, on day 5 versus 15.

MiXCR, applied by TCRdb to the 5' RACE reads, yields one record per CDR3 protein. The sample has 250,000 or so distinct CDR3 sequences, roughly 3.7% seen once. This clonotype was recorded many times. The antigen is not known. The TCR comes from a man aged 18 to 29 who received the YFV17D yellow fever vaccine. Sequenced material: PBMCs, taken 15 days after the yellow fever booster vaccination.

CDR3: CASSIEEMTSGAQETQYF. CDR3 DNA sequence: TGTGCCAGCAGCATAGAGGAAATGACTAGCGGGGCCCAAGAGACCCAGTACTTC. The chain is built from TRBV21-1 and TRBJ2-5; TRBD2, the table's D call, was not compared with the DNA. TRBV21-1 is a pseudogene. CDR3 length: 18 residues.